This T cell receptor beta chain was identified during a study of blood T cell repertoires in COVID-19 (dated by TCRdb to between 2020 and 2021). Background for the entire study: Samples covering the acute and convalescent phases of COVID-19 were provided by collaborators in the United States, Italy and Spain. The material from the prospective study consisted of cDNA or gDNA derived from T cells, B-cell-depleted T cells, or PBMCs. Subjects who had been exposed to COVID-19, were actively infected with it, or had recovered from it provided the deeply sampled blood TCRbeta repertoires that made up the dataset. The repertoires were made available in a free public database intended to serve as a resource for research on the immune response to SARS-CoV-2. The samples were drawn from two sources: the first 160 participants of the ongoing ImmuneRACE study, and over 1,000 subjects contributed by 6 global collaborators. A de-identified subject ID, COVID-19 status, age in years and sex were almost always included in the sample metadata. Where available, HLA class I and class II types were obtained from metadata supplied by the sample provider rather than from assay-based typing. Overall results and qualifications from the work: The amount of clinical and demographic metadata varied by source and participant and was provided uncurated.

Looking up the germline V gene yields CDR1 SGHTA and CDR2 FQGNSA. The CDR3, from cysteine to phenylalanine, totals 15 residues. This entry keeps only the CDR3 DNA: 45 bases, framed from base 1. V gives up 0 bases and J gives up 3 bases, and the segment between their germline ends measures 11 bases. TCRbeta CDR3 regions were amplified from genomic DNA using the immunoSEQ Assay, a bias-controlled multiplex PCR. On the authors' methods: Nucleated cell counts per sample were estimated from amplification of reference gene primers within the assay. To quantify the absolute abundance of each unique TCRbeta CDR3 rearrangement, sequence reads were collapsed and filtered. For each sample, productive Simpson clonality was calculated by taking the square root of Simpson's diversity index across productive rearrangements. TCRdb limited this immuneACCESS table to in-frame rearrangements with V and J called. A share of clones is missing; checked studies link under half to unresolved V genes, and the rest is unexplained. The DNA was the basis for D and trimming; V, J and clone size are from that table. Present in this sample are about 250,000 clones, around 89% of which were seen just once. The ten largest clones take up 0.75% to 1% of the sample.

About this clone itself: Its recognized antigen is unknown. Per-nucleotide qualities are absent, and no much larger clonotype sits a single base away.

Samples from volunteer blood donors who had recovered from COVID-19 were contributed by a second Seattle source. The collaborating institutions used their own protocols to collect whole blood in K2EDTA tubes. For TCRbeta analysis, collaborators shipped samples as frozen whole blood, isolated PBMCs, or DNA extracted from either of those sample types. The sequenced material came from peripheral blood. This TCR derives from a woman in her thirties or forties who had recovered from COVID-19. The V gene is TRBV7-2 and the J gene is TRBJ2-5, and TRBD1 may be the D gene, going by 6 matching bases. The DNA sequence is as follows: TGTGCCAGCAGCTTAGCGGGGACACGGGAAGAGACCCAGTACTTC. It translates to CASSLAGTREETQYF.